Each of the 27 T cell receptor beta chains below was sequenced from the same sample in a study of control samples from healthy donors and cancer patients. Libraries were prepared by immunoSEQ multiplex PCR; TCRdb keeps only in-frame clonotypes and omits some of them. The table records about 38,000 clones, more than 70% of them present only once. The sequencing input was PBMCs. The origin of the receptors is a woman aged 55-69 years with lung cancer.

The chain employs TRBV7-6 and TRBJ2-1; 8 nucleotides match TRBD2. The germline gives CDR1 SGHVS, CDR2 FNYEAQ. J gave up 6 bases and V 5 bases, and 15 bases lay outside the gene matches. The CDR3 covers 17 residues. Written as DNA, the CDR3 is TGTGCCAGCAGCGACCCGCGGGGGGCGCTAGAGACCAATGAGCAGTTCTTC. Amino acid sequence: CASSDPRGALETNEQFF.

The chain uses TRBV9 and TRBJ2-5; D is uncertain. Between the trimmed V and J ends, which lost 3 bases and 4 bases, there was a span of 22 bases. The CDR3 is 17 amino acids. The germline V gene has CDR1 SGDLS and CDR2 YYNGEE. In DNA form, the CDR3 reads TGTGCCAGCAGCGGACCTACCTCACTCCTCAAGGGAGAGACCCAGTACTTC. The encoded protein is CASSGPTSLLKGETQYF.

Written as DNA, the CDR3 is TGTGCCAGCAGCTCGCCTACCGGGACAGCCAACTATGGCTACACCTTC. It yields the protein CASSSPTGTANYGYTF. This chain links TRBV9 with TRBJ1-2, with 7 bases fitting TRBD1. This CDR3 contains 16 residues. Unmatched junction bases numbered 11, after V lost 4 bases and J lost 2 bases. Per the germline V gene, CDR1 is SGDLS and CDR2 is YYNGEE. The full variable domain, completed using reference TRBV9 and TRBJ1-2, is DSGVTQTPKHLITATGQRVTLRCSPRSGDLSVYWYQQSLDQGLQFLIQYYNGEERAKGNILERFSAQQFPDLHSELNLSSLELGDSALYFCASSSPTGTANYGYTFGSGTRLTVV.

Only one count was recorded for this clone. J is TRBJ2-6 and V is TRBV4-2, with 7 bases fitting TRBD2. Germline V gene data show CDR1 as LGHNA and CDR2 as YNFKEQ. This CDR3 has 16 residues. The trim removed 1 base at V and 0 bases at J, leaving 0 bases unmatched. In DNA form, the CDR3 reads TGTGCCAGCAGCCAAGGCGGGAGCTCTGGGGCCAACGTCCTGACTTTC. Amino acids: CASSQGGSSGANVLTF.

The chain links TRBV11-3 to TRBJ2-1; D is undetermined. CDR3 length equals 13 residues. V dropped 1 base and J dropped 10 bases, with 11 bases sitting between them. Germline V lookup: CDR1 SGHNT, CDR2 YENEEA. CDR3 region: CASSLVRSGEQFF. The CDR3 bases are TGTGCCAGCAGCTTAGTCCGATCGGGCGAGCAGTTCTTC.

This clone is a singleton in its sample. This chain connects TRBV11-3 to TRBJ1-3, with D possibly matching TRBD1 (5 bases). The V gene's germline CDR1 is SGHNT and CDR2 YENEEA. Trimming shortened V by 5 bases and J by 2 bases, and 10 bases separated the two germline ends. The CDR3 covers 14 residues. The CDR3 region has the DNA TGTGCCAGCAGCGAAAGGGGCACTGGAAACACCATATATTTT. Amino acid sequence: CASSERGTGNTIYF.

This chain connects TRBV7-2 to TRBJ2-1, with TRBD2 matching 11 bases. The J segment lost 2 bases and the V segment lost 8 bases, leaving 5 bases of the junction unmatched. This CDR3 is 15 amino acids long. From germline, CDR1 is SGHTA and CDR2 FQGNSA. The CDR3 is CASAYSGGAYNEQFF. The CDR3 DNA reads TGTGCCAGCGCCTATAGCGGGGGGGCCTACAATGAGCAGTTCTTC.

The rearrangement links TRBV19 to TRBJ1-4; 7 bases are shared with TRBD1. The CDR3 length is 18 residues. Germline V CDR1 and CDR2: LNHDA, SQIVND (reference sequence). J lost 6 bases, V lost 0 bases, and 13 bases had no gene match. CDR3 DNA: TGTGCCAGTAGTATAGAGCCTGGACAGGATCCGCGGGATGAAAAACTGTTTTTT. Residues: CASSIEPGQDPRDEKLFF.

CDR3 loop: CASSRFLTGRRYTEAFF. CDR3 bases: TGTGCCAGCAGCCGCTTTCTGACAGGGAGGAGATACACTGAAGCTTTCTTT. The chain is built from TRBV6-4 and TRBJ1-1; TRBD1 matches 7 bases. In germline, CDR1 is MRHNA, CDR2 SNTAGT. The V and J ends lost 6 bases and 3 bases, in that order; junction bases with no gene match: 16. The CDR3 totals 17 residues.

The rearrangement links TRBV9 to TRBJ2-2; a possible D gene is TRBD1 (7 bases). Trimming took off 1 base at V and 6 bases at J, with 31 bases between the two ends. The CDR3 has 21 residues. The germline V gene encodes CDR1 SGDLS and CDR2 YYNGEE. The CDR3 sequence: CASSVKKRVTGNVLASGELFF. The CDR3 DNA reads as TGTGCCAGCAGCGTAAAAAAGCGGGTGACAGGGAACGTCCTAGCCTCCGGGGAGCTGTTTTTT.

Here the CDR3 reads CASSPTGGSAFF. In DNA form, the CDR3 reads TGTGCCAGCAGTCCCACAGGGGGCAGCGCTTTCTTT. This chain connects TRBV6-6 to TRBJ1-1, with 9 positions matching TRBD1. The CDR3 loop spans 12 amino acids. Germline V gives CDR1 MNHNY, CDR2 SVGAGI (reference sequence). The V gene end was trimmed by 5 bases and the J gene end by 11 bases; junction bases not matched to a gene: 6.

The CDR3 protein is CASSQMEGQGTEAFF. The CDR3 DNA reads as TGTGCCAGCTCACAAATGGAGGGACAGGGCACTGAAGCTTTCTTT. This chain uses TRBV18 with TRBJ1-1; 9 nucleotides agree with TRBD1. CDR3 length equals 15 residues. Per germline, CDR1 KGHSH and CDR2 LQKENI. The trim removed 4 bases at V and 4 bases at J, leaving 7 bases unmatched. The full variable domain, with the rest looked up from reference TRBV18 and TRBJ1-1, is NAGVMQNPRHLVRRRGQEARLRCSPMKGHSHVYWYRQLPEEGLKFMVYLQKENIIDESGMPKERFSAEFPKEGPSILRIQQVVRGDSAAYFCASSQMEGQGTEAFFGQGTRLTVV.

The chain joins TRBV7-9 to TRBJ1-2, with TRBD1 matching over 7 bases. The CDR3 length is 16 residues. Germline V lookup: CDR1 SEHNR, CDR2 FQNEAQ (reference sequence). The V gene end was trimmed by 1 base and the J gene end by 1 base; junction bases not matched to a gene: 6. CDR3 sequence: CASSLGQGPINYGYTF. The CDR3, as DNA: TGTGCCAGCAGCTTAGGACAGGGTCCCATTAACTATGGCTACACCTTC.

The chain uses TRBV19 and TRBJ2-1; TRBD2 agrees at 10 bases. Germline lookup yields CDR1 LNHDA and CDR2 SQIVND (reference sequence). Germline trimming cut 3 bases from V and 4 bases from J; bases unmatched to any gene: 9. There are 17 residues in the CDR3. The CDR3 loop reads CASSIRASGGSYNEQFF. The DNA of the CDR3 is TGTGCCAGTAGTATCCGTGCTAGCGGGGGTAGTTACAATGAGCAGTTCTTC.

Here the CDR3 reads CASRRDTYNEQFF. The CDR3 DNA is TGTGCCAGTAGGAGGGACACCTACAATGAGCAGTTCTTC. The chain carries TRBV19 and TRBJ2-1, with TRBD1 as a possible D gene (6 bases). V gave up 6 bases and J gave up 2 bases, with 8 bases separating them. This CDR3 is 13 amino acids long. The germline gives CDR1 LNHDA, CDR2 SQIVND (reference sequence).

This clone appeared once. V usage is TRBV19 and J usage is TRBJ2-3, with 8 positions matching TRBD2. Trimming took 6 bases from V and 0 from J; bases not matched to a gene: 14. This CDR3 spans 18 amino acids. The germline CDR1 and CDR2 sequences are LNHDA and SQIVND (reference sequence). CDR3 DNA sequence: TGTGCCAGTAGCGGGGGGAGTAGCGGGACCCCTAGCACAGATACGCAGTATTTT. This codes for CASSGGSSGTPSTDTQYF. The variable domain in full, with the rest retrieved from reference TRBV19 and TRBJ2-3, is DGGITQSPKYLFRKEGQNVTLSCEQNLNHDAMYWYRQDPGQGLRLIYYSQIVNDFQKGDIAEGYSVSREKKESFPLTVTSAQKNPTAFYLCASSGGSSGTPSTDTQYFGPGTRLTVL.

The chain links TRBV30 to TRBJ1-2, with 8 nucleotides matching TRBD1. Looked up from germline, CDR1 is GTSNPN and CDR2 is SVGIG (reference sequence). CDR3 length equals 14 residues. Trimming took 1 base from V and 6 from J; bases not matched to a gene: 7. The CDR3 DNA sequence: TGTGCCTGGAGTGGCCAGGGGGCTTGGAATGGCTACACCTTC. It codes for CAWSGQGAWNGYTF.

J is TRBJ2-2 and V is TRBV11-2; the D gene is possibly TRBD1 (6 bases). This CDR3 has 16 amino acids. Per the germline V gene, CDR1 is SGHAT and CDR2 is FQNNGV. V was pared by 4 bases and J by 3 bases, with 15 bases between. This CDR3 is CASSSPRTAHTGELFF. The CDR3 DNA follows: TGTGCCAGCAGCTCTCCGAGGACAGCACACACCGGGGAGCTGTTTTTT.

The gene calls are TRBV5-1 and TRBJ1-2; D possibly corresponds to TRBD1 (5 bases). Germline assignment: CDR1 SGHRS and CDR2 YFSETQ. This CDR3 is built from 12 residues. Between the trimmed V and J ends, which lost 2 bases and 8 bases, there was a span of 10 bases. The CDR3 bases are TGCGCCAGCAGCTTCGACGAGGGGGGCTACACCTTC. Protein sequence: CASSFDEGGYTF. The whole variable domain, filled in from reference TRBV5-1 and TRBJ1-2, reads KAGVTQTPRYLIKTRGQQVTLSCSPISGHRSVSWYQQTPGQGLQFLFEYFSETQRNKGNFPGRFSGRQFSNSRSEMNVSTLELGDSALYLCASSFDEGGYTFGSGTRLTVV.

V and J are TRBV24-1 and TRBJ1-2; D not certain. V gave up 0 bases and J gave up 4 bases, with 11 bases separating them. Germline assignment: CDR1 KGHDR and CDR2 SFDVKD. This CDR3 is built from 15 residues. CDR3 region: CATSDLGRTFYGYTF. In nucleotides, the CDR3 is TGTGCCACCAGTGATTTGGGGCGGACTTTCTATGGCTACACCTTC.

V usage is TRBV1 and J usage is TRBJ2-7; the listed D gene, TRBD2, was not tested against the DNA. TRBV1 is classified as a pseudogene. This CDR3 is 18 amino acids long. The CDR3 sequence: CTSSPTSGGINKSYEQYF. The CDR3 coding sequence is TGCACCAGCAGCCCTACTAGCGGGGGGATAAACAAGTCCTACGAGCAGTACTTC.

The J gene is TRBJ1-1, the V gene TRBV7-2; D is perhaps TRBD1 (6 bases). V was cut by 1 base and J by 0 bases, with 15 bases left in between. Looked up from germline, CDR1 is SGHTA and CDR2 is FQGNSA. The CDR3 totals 17 residues. CDR3 protein: CASSLGGPRLLNTEAFF. CDR3 DNA: TGTGCCAGCAGCTTAGGGGGGCCCCGACTATTGAACACTGAAGCTTTCTTT.

The chain joins TRBV4-3 to TRBJ1-5; D is ambiguous. This CDR3 is built from 13 residues. The ends were cut back, 0 bases at V and 6 bases at J, with 6 bases in the middle. Germline V gene data show CDR1 as LGHNA and CDR2 as YSLEER. The CDR3 protein is CASSQDRVQPQHF. DNA for the CDR3: TGCGCCAGCAGCCAAGATAGGGTTCAGCCCCAGCATTTT.

The DNA of the CDR3 is TGTGCCAGATCAGCCCGGACAGCATACAAAGGCTACGAGCAGTACTTC. It is translated as CARSARTAYKGYEQYF. The chain links TRBV27 to TRBJ2-7, with D maybe TRBD1 (6 bases). The CDR3 spans 16 residues. Germline V gives CDR1 MNHEY, CDR2 SMNVEV (reference sequence). Between the trimmed V and J ends, which lost 9 bases and 3 bases, there was a span of 24 bases.

The chain is built from TRBV7-7 and TRBJ2-1, with D possibly being TRBD1 (6 bases). CDR1 and CDR2 from the germline V gene are SSHAT and FNYEAQ (reference sequence). The length of the CDR3 is 15 residues. V lost 3 bases and J 5 bases, leaving 14 bases between the germline ends. The CDR3 sequence is CASSLNFGDNNEQFF. CDR3 in DNA: TGTGCCAGCAGCTTGAATTTTGGGGACAACAATGAGCAGTTCTTC.

This clone was seen more than once but under ten times. The chain has TRBV6-6 and TRBJ2-3, with D tentatively TRBD2 (7 bases). Trimming pared 11 bases from V and 2 bases from J, leaving 14 bases between. Looked up from germline, CDR1 is MNHNY and CDR2 is SVGAGI (reference sequence). The CDR3 extends over 13 amino acids. The CDR3 sequence is CAGLGGPTDTQYF. The CDR3 DNA sequence: TGTGCCGGGTTGGGGGGGCCCACAGATACGCAGTATTTT.

V is TRBV24-1 and J is TRBJ1-6; D unresolved. V lost 0 bases, J lost 10 bases, and 6 bases lay in between. The germline V gene has CDR1 KGHDR and CDR2 SFDVKD. The CDR3 covers 13 residues. The CDR3: CATSDLEGSPLHF. The CDR3 bases are TGTGCCACCAGTGATTTGGAGGGCTCACCCCTCCACTTT.